Below, one T cell receptor beta chain is given with its context. The entry originates in a study of T cells after yellow fever vaccination. The CDR3 spans 12 residues. Per the germline V gene, CDR1 is LGHNA and CDR2 is YSLEER. V was trimmed by 2 bases and J by 4 bases, leaving 5 bases between them. TCRdb re-derived calls from the 5' RACE reads in MiXCR, one entry per CDR3 protein. This table has hundreds of thousands of distinct CDR3 sequences, 15% to 20% appearing once. The chain recombines TRBV4-3 with TRBJ1-1; D not certain. Specimen: PBMCs, collected before the yellow fever booster vaccination. This receptor was taken from a man aged 18-30 years who received the YFV17D yellow fever vaccine. In DNA, the CDR3 is TGCGCCAGCAGCCAATACGGCACTGAAGCTTTCTTT. Protein sequence: CASSQYGTEAFF.